What follows are 21 T cell receptor beta chains derived from one specimen sequenced in a study of early T cells in non-severe SARS-CoV-2 infection. MiXCR was run by TCRdb on the 5' RACE reads, yielding one entry per CDR3 protein. The sample records over 20,000 distinct CDR3 sequences, 5.5% being singletons. The sequenced material came from whole blood. These receptors came from an adult who was a healthcare worker with PCR-confirmed SARS-CoV-2 infection or an uninfected control (not recorded which).

The sample holds a few counts of this clonotype. This chain uses TRBV15 with TRBJ2-3; D might be TRBD1 (5 bases). The germline V gene encodes CDR1 LNHNV and CDR2 YYDKDF (reference sequence). The CDR3 has 16 residues. Trimming took off 5 bases at V and 3 bases at J, with 18 bases between the two ends. CDR3 DNA sequence: TGTGCCACCAGCTCAGGAATCGACAGCCGGACAGATACGCAGTATTTT. Amino acids: CATSSGIDSRTDTQYF.

In its sample, this clonotype was seen many times. This chain uses TRBV6-6 with TRBJ1-2; the D is unclear. Germline V gene sequence: CDR1 MNHNY, CDR2 SVGAGI (reference sequence). The ends were cut back, 5 bases at V and 8 bases at J, with 15 bases in the middle. This CDR3 comprises 13 residues. The CDR3 DNA follows: TGTGCCAGCAGTACAACGTGGGGTTCGGGCTACACCTTC. Protein: CASSTTWGSGYTF.

This clonotype was counted a single time. Compared with germline, one end of the junction differs, possibly owing to a read error. This sequence joins TRBV19 and TRBJ2-7; D may be TRBD1 or TRBD2 (6 bases each). This CDR3 region has 14 residues. In germline, CDR1 is LNHDA, CDR2 SQIVND (reference sequence). CDR3 DNA: TGTGCCGGTAGTCGGGGGACATCATCCTACGAGCAGTACTTC. Translated, it gives CAGSRGTSSYEQYF. The entire variable domain, with the rest obtained from reference TRBV19 and TRBJ2-7, is as follows: DGGITQSPKYLFRKEGQNVTLSCEQNLNHDAMYWYRQDPGQGLRLIYYSQIVNDFQKGDIAEGYSVSREKKESFPLTVTSAQKNPTAFYLCAGSRGTSSYEQYFGPGTRLTVT.

This chain connects TRBV7-9 to TRBJ2-1; 7 positions match TRBD2. The CDR3 is 13 residues long. V was pared by 5 bases and J by 3 bases, with 1 base of the junction left unmatched. The V gene's germline CDR1 is SEHNR and CDR2 FQNEAQ (reference sequence). The CDR3 is CASSTGGYNEQFF. The CDR3 nucleotides are TGTGCCAGCAGCACGGGGGGCTACAATGAGCAGTTCTTC.

In its sample, this clonotype was seen many times. V usage is TRBV6-5 and J usage is TRBJ2-3; 12 bases match TRBD2. V lost 7 bases and J lost 8; bases outside the gene matches: 16. The CDR3 has 17 amino acids. CDR1 and CDR2 from the germline V gene are MNHEY and SVGAGI. CDR3 amino acids: CASNQRASGGARGTQYF. CDR3 nucleotide sequence: TGTGCCAGCAATCAACGGGCTAGCGGGGGGGCCAGGGGTACGCAGTATTTT.

This clonotype came up many times. The chain links TRBV11-2 to TRBJ2-1; possibly TRBD2 for D (5 bases). Trimming stripped 7 bases from V and 0 bases from J, with 7 bases between. The CDR3 length is 13 residues. Germline CDR1 reads SGHAT; CDR2 reads FQNNGV. In DNA, the CDR3 is TGTGCCAGCAACCGGGACTCCTACAATGAGCAGTTCTTC. Residues: CASNRDSYNEQFF.

This clonotype was counted at least ten times. The genes are TRBV6-5 and TRBJ2-7; TRBD2 is a possible D gene (5 bases). The V end was cut by 6 bases, the J end by 5 bases, with 17 bases between. The length of the CDR3 is 14 residues. The germline CDR1 and CDR2 sequences are MNHEY and SVGAGI. CDR3 loop: CASSRGAGPNEQYF. CDR3 DNA sequence: TGTGCCAGCAGCCGGGGAGCAGGACCCAACGAGCAGTACTTC.

Judged by abundance, this clonotype is medium-sized (0.01 to 0.1%). The rearrangement joins TRBV19 to TRBJ1-1; no clear D. V lost 2 bases and J 5 bases, leaving 18 bases between the germline ends. Germline V CDR1 and CDR2: LNHDA, SQIVND (reference sequence). CDR3 length equals 16 residues. The CDR3 DNA follows: TGTGCCAGTAGTATACCCCGCCGGGGTCAAAAAACTGAAGCTTTCTTT. Its protein product is CASSIPRRGQKTEAFF.

For this clonotype: This may stem from a read error, because a much larger clone lies one nucleotide away. The CDR3 does not close with the conserved phenylalanine or tryptophan, likely indicating a read error. CDR3: CASSQAGTVNEQFS. Here the CDR3 DNA reads TGTGCCAGCAGCCAAGCCGGGACCGTCAATGAGCAGTTCTCC. V gene TRBV3-1 combines with J gene TRBJ2-1, with D perhaps assigned TRBD1 or TRBD2 (5 bases each). The V end lost 1 base, the J end lost 6 bases, and 10 bases lay between the germline ends. Germline CDR1 reads LGHDT; CDR2 reads YNNKEL (reference sequence). The length of the CDR3 is 14 residues.

This clonotype was recorded at least ten times. The CDR3 sequence is CASSLTGTYEQYF. The CDR3 bases are TGTGCCAGCAGCCTGACAGGAACCTACGAGCAGTACTTC. The V call is TRBV7-2, the J call TRBJ2-7, with a possible D match to TRBD1 (6 bases). This CDR3 is built from 13 residues. The V gene's germline CDR1 is SGHTA and CDR2 FQGNSA. V lost 5 bases and J 2 bases, leaving 10 bases between the germline ends. Combining the CDR3 with reference TRBV7-2 and TRBJ2-7 gives the whole variable domain GAGVSQSPSNKVTEKGKDVELRCDPISGHTALYWYRQSLGQGLEFLIYFQGNSAPDKSGLPSDRFSAERTGGSVSTLTIQRTQQEDSAVYLCASSLTGTYEQYFGPGTRLTVT.

This clonotype is termed medium-sized. The chain has TRBV7-9 and TRBJ2-7, with D tentatively TRBD1 or TRBD2 (5 bases each). The CDR3 has 12 amino acids. Germline CDR1 SEHNR, CDR2 FQNEAQ (reference sequence). V was cut by 3 bases and J by 6 bases, with 9 bases left in between. CDR3 DNA: TGTGCCAGCAGCTTCCAGGGACCCGAGCAGTACTTC. This codes for CASSFQGPEQYF. The complete variable domain, with remaining parts taken from reference TRBV7-9 and TRBJ2-7, reads DTGVSQNPRHKITKRGQNVTFRCDPISEHNRLYWYRQTLGQGPEFLTYFQNEAQLEKSRLLSDRFSAERPKGSFSTLEIQRTEQGDSAMYLCASSFQGPEQYFGPGTRLTVT.

The chain recombines TRBV2 with TRBJ2-1; TRBD1 is a possible D gene (6 bases). The germline CDR1 and CDR2 sequences are SNHLY and FYNNEI. The V end was cut by 2 bases, the J end by 4 bases, with 12 bases between. The CDR3 length is 15 residues. CDR3 in amino acids: CASSENTGNYNEQFF. The CDR3 DNA reads as TGTGCCAGCAGTGAAAATACAGGGAATTACAATGAGCAGTTCTTC.

This clonotype was found many times. The gene calls are TRBV18 and TRBJ1-1, with 9 bases aligning to TRBD1. The V gene's germline CDR1 is KGHSH and CDR2 LQKENI. The CDR3 sequence is 16 residues long. V lost 6 bases to trimming and J lost 5 bases; unmatched junction nucleotides: 13. The CDR3 reads CASSRTPGQGGTEAFF. In DNA form, the CDR3 reads TGTGCCAGCTCCCGAACCCCGGGACAGGGCGGAACTGAAGCTTTCTTT.

This clonotype turned up a few times. J is TRBJ1-2 and V is TRBV6-6; TRBD1 agrees at 12 bases. Germline CDR1 reads MNHNY; CDR2 reads SVGAGI (reference sequence). The CDR3 contains 15 residues. The V gene end was trimmed by 6 bases and the J gene end by 8 bases; junction bases not matched to a gene: 10. The CDR3 DNA follows: TGTGCCAGCAGCCCCGGGACAGGGGGCGCGCGGGGCTACACCTTC. This sequence encodes CASSPGTGGARGYTF.

The chain links TRBV6-5 to TRBJ2-6; D is uncertain. CDR1 MNHEY and CDR2 SVGAGI come from the germline V gene. V was shortened by 8 bases and J by 2 bases, with 34 bases between the two germline ends. The CDR3 loop spans 22 amino acids. In DNA, the CDR3 is TGTGCCAGCTCCCAGACCTCCCTCCCTCGGTGGCTAGGTGCCGCTGGGGCCAACGTCCTGACTTTC. It is translated as CASSQTSLPRWLGAAGANVLTF.

This clonotype was found many times. This chain links TRBV6-5 with TRBJ2-7, with a weak D call TRBD2 (6 bases). Germline loops: CDR1 MNHEY, CDR2 SVGAGI. The CDR3 consists of 14 residues. Deletions cut 4 bases from V and 3 bases from J, with 13 bases between. Written as DNA, the CDR3 is TGTGCCAGCAGTTTAGGGCGGAGGGTCTACGAGCAGTACTTC. Amino acids: CASSLGRRVYEQYF.

This clonotype was recorded many times. This chain connects TRBV29-1 to TRBJ1-2; 8 bases agree with TRBD1. Germline V lookup: CDR1 SQVTM, CDR2 ANQGSEA. The V gene end was trimmed by 1 base and the J gene end by 5 bases; junction bases not matched to a gene: 9. The length of the CDR3 is 15 residues. The CDR3 loop is CSVEGGGTGGYGYTF. CDR3 sequence (DNA): TGCAGCGTTGAAGGAGGCGGGACAGGCGGGTATGGCTACACCTTC.

This clonotype showed up many times. The rearrangement uses TRBV11-2 and TRBJ1-6, with D possibly matching TRBD1 (6 bases). The V end lost 5 bases, the J end lost 6 bases, and 20 bases lay between the germline ends. The CDR3 runs 17 residues. From germline, CDR1 is SGHAT and CDR2 FQNNGV. Written as DNA, the CDR3 is TGTGCCAGCAGCCCGGGGTCCGGGGGCCGGGGTAATTCACCCCTCCACTTT. Encoded protein: CASSPGSGGRGNSPLHF.

This clonotype was counted ten times or more. In DNA form, the CDR3 reads TGTGCCAGCAGCCGGACAGTCCTGAACACTGAAGCTTTCTTT. Translating it yields CASSRTVLNTEAFF. The rearrangement joins TRBV28 to TRBJ1-1; tentatively, D is TRBD1 (6 bases). V was pared by 6 bases and J by 0 bases, with 11 bases between. CDR1 MDHEN and CDR2 SYDVKM come from the germline V gene. The CDR3 sequence is 14 residues long.

This clonotype appeared many times. CDR3 loop: CATSRDPGNAGNTIYF. The CDR3 nucleotides are TGTGCCACCAGCAGAGATCCCGGTAACGCTGGAAACACCATATATTTT. This chain connects TRBV15 to TRBJ1-3; D is ambiguous. CDR3 size: 16 residues. Germline lookup yields CDR1 LNHNV and CDR2 YYDKDF (reference sequence). Trimming shortened V by 0 bases and J by 2 bases, and 11 bases separated the two germline ends.

This clonotype was counted ten times or more. V and J are TRBV7-8 and TRBJ2-1; D is uncertain. Trimming removed 5 bases at V and 3 bases at J, with 14 bases between. Germline CDR1 reads SGHVS; CDR2 reads FQNEAQ. This CDR3 region has 15 residues. CDR3 sequence: CASSPPKGGYNEQFF. The CDR3 nucleotides read TGTGCCAGCAGCCCCCCCAAGGGTGGCTACAATGAGCAGTTCTTC.